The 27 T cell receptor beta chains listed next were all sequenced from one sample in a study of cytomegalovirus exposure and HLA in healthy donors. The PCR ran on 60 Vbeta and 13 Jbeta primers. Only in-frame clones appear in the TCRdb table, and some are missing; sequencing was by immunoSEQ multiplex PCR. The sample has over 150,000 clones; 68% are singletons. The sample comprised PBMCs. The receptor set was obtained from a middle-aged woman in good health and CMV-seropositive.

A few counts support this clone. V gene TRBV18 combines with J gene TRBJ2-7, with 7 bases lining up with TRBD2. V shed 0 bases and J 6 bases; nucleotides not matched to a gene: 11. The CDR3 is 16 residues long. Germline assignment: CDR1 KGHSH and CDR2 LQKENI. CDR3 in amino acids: CASSPPGIGTISEQYF. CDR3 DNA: TGTGCCAGCTCACCACCGGGGATAGGGACTATTTCCGAGCAGTACTTC.

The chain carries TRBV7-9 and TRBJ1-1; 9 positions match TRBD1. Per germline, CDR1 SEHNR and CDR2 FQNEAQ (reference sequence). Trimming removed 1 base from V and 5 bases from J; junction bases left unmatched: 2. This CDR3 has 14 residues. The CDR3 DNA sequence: TGTGCCAGCAGCTTAGAGACAGGGGGAACTGAAGCTTTCTTT. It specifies CASSLETGGTEAFF.

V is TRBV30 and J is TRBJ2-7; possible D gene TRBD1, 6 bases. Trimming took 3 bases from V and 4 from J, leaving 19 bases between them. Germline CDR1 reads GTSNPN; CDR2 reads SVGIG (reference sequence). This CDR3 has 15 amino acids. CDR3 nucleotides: TGTGCCTGGAGGGTAAGACAGGAAGCTAAATACGAGCAGTACTTC. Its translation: CAWRVRQEAKYEQYF.

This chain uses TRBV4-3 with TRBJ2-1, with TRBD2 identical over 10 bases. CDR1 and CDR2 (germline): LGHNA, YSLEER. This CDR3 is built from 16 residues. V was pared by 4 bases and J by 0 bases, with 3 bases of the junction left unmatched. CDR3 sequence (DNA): TGCGCCAGCAGCCGGGGACTAGCGAGCTCCTACAATGAGCAGTTCTTC. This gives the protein CASSRGLASSYNEQFF.

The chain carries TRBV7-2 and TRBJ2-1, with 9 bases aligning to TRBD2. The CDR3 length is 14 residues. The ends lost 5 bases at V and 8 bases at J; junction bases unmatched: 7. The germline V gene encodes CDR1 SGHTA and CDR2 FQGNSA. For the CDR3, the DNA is TGTGCCAGCAGCGTGGGACTAGCCGTGGATGAGCAGTTCTTC. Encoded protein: CASSVGLAVDEQFF.

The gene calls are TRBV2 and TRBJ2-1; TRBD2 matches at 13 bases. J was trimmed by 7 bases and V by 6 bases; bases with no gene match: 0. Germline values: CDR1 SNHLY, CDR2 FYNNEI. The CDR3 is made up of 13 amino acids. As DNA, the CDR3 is TGTGCCAGCAGGACTAGCGGGAGGAATGAGCAGTTCTTC. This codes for CASRTSGRNEQFF.

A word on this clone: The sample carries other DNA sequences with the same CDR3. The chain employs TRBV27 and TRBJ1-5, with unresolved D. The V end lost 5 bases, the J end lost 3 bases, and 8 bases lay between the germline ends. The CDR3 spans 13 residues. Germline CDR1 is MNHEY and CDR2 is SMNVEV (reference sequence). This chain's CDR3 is CASSLELNQPQHF. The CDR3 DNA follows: TGTGCCAGCAGTCTAGAACTCAATCAGCCCCAGCATTTT.

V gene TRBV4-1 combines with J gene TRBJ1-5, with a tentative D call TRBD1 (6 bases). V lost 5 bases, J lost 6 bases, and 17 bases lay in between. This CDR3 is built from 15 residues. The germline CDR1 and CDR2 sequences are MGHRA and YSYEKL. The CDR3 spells CASSDRARGIQPQHF. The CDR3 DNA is TGCGCCAGCAGCGACCGGGCCAGGGGAATTCAGCCCCAGCATTTT.

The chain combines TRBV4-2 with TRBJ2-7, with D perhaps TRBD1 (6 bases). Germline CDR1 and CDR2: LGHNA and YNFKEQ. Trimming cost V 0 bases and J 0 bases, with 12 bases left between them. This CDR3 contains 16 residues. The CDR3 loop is CASSQESQGFSYEQYF. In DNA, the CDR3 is TGTGCCAGCAGCCAAGAAAGTCAGGGGTTCTCCTACGAGCAGTACTTC.

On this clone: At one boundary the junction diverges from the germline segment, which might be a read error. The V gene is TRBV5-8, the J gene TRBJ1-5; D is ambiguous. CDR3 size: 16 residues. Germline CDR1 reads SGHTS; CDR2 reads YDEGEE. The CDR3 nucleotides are TGTGCCAGCAGCCCGACTAGGGCGGCCCGGAATCAGCCCCAGAATTTT. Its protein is CASSPTRAARNQPQNF.

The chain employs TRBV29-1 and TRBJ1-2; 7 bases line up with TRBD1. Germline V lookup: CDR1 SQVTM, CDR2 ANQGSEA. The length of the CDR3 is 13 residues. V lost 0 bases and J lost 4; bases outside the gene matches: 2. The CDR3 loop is CSVEEGQAYGYTF. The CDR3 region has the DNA TGCAGCGTTGAAGAAGGACAGGCCTATGGCTACACCTTC.

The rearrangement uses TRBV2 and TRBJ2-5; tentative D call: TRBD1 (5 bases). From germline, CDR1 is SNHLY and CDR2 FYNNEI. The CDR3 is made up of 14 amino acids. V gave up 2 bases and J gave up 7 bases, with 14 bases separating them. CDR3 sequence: CASSERQTSATQYF. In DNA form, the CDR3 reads TGTGCCAGCAGTGAAAGACAGACGTCGGCGACCCAGTACTTC.

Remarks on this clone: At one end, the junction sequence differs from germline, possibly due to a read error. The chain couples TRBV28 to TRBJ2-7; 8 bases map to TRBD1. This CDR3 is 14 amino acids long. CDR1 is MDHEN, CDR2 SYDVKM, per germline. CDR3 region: CASSLSGQAPNSHF. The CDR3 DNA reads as TGTGCCAGCAGTTTATCGGGACAGGCGCCCAACTCCCACTTC.

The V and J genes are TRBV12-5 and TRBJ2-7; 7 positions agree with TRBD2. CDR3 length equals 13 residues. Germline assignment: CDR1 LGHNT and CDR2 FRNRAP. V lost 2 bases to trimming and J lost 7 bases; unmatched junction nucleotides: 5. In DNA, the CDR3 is TGTGCTAGTGGTTTGACCCCCGGGGGGGAGCAGTACTTC. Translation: CASGLTPGGEQYF.

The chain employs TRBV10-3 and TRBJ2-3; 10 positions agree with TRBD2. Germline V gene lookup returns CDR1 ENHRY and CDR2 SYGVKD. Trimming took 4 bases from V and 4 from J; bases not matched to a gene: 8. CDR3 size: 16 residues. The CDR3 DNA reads TGTGCCATCAGTGGGGATAGCGGGGGGTTATCAGATACGCAGTATTTT. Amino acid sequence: CAISGDSGGLSDTQYF.

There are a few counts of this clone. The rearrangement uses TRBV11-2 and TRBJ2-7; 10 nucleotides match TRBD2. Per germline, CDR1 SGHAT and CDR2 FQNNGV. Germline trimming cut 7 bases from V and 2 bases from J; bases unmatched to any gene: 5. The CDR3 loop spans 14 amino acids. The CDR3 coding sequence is TGTGCCAGCAACATAGCGGGGGGTCCCTACGAGCAGTACTTC. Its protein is CASNIAGGPYEQYF.

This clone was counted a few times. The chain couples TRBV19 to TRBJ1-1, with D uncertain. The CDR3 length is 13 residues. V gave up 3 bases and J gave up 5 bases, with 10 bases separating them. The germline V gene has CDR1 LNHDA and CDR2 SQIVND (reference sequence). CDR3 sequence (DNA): TGTGCCAGTAGTATGCAGGCGGGTACTGAAGCTTTCTTT. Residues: CASSMQAGTEAFF.

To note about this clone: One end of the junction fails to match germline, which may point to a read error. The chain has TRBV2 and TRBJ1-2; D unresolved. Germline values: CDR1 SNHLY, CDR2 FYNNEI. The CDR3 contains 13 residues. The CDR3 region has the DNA TGTGCCAGCAGCCCAGCGGGGTTAAGTGGCTACCCCTTC. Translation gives CASSPAGLSGYPF.

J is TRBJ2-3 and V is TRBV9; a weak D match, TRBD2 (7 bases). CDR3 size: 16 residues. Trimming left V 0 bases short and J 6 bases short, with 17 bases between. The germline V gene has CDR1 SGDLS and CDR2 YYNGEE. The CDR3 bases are TGTGCCAGCAGCGTAGAGCTGCGGGGGCCACGGGATACGCAGTATTTT. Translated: CASSVELRGPRDTQYF.

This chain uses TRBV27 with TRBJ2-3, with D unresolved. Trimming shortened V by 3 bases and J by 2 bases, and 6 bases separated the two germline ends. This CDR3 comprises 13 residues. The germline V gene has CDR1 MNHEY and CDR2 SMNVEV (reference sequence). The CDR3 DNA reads TGTGCCAGCAGTTTGGGCTTCACAGATACGCAGTATTTT. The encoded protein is CASSLGFTDTQYF.

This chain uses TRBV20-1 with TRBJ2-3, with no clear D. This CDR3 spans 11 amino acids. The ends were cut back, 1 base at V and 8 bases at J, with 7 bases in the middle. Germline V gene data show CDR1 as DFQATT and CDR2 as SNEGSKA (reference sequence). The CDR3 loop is CSARVGVTQYF. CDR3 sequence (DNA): TGCAGTGCTAGAGTTGGAGTTACGCAGTATTTT.

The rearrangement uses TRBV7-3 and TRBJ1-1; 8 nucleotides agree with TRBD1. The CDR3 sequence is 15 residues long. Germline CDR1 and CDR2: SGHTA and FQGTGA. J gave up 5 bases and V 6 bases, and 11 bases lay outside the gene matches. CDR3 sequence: CASRTQGGGRTEAFF. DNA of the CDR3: TGTGCCAGCAGAACACAGGGGGGAGGTAGGACTGAAGCTTTCTTT.

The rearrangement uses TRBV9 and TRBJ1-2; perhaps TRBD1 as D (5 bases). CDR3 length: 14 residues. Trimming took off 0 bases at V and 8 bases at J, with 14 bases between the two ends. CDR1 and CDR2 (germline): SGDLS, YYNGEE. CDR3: CASSVVPGLGGYTF. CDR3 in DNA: TGTGCCAGCAGCGTAGTACCGGGACTTGGAGGCTACACCTTC.

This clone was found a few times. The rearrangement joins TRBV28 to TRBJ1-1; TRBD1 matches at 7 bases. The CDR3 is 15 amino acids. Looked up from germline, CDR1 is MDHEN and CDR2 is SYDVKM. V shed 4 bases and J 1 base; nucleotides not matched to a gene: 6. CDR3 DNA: TGTGCCAGCAGTTCTGCTCAGGGGGGGAACACTGAAGCTTTCTTT. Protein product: CASSSAQGGNTEAFF.

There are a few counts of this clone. In nucleotides, the CDR3 is TGTGCCAGCAGCCGACAGGGAAGCAATCAGCCCCAGCATTTT. Protein product: CASSRQGSNQPQHF. This chain links TRBV7-2 with TRBJ1-5; 7 nucleotides match TRBD1. The V gene end was trimmed by 5 bases and the J gene end by 1 base; junction bases not matched to a gene: 2. The CDR3 runs to 14 residues. The germline gives CDR1 SGHTA, CDR2 FQGNSA.

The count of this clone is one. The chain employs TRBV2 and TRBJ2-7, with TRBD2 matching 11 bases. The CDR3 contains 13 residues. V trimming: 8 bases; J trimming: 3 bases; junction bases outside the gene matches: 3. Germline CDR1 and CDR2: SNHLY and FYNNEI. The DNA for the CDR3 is TGTGCCAGCCTTACTAGCGGGAGCTACGAGCAGTACTTC. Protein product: CASLTSGSYEQYF.

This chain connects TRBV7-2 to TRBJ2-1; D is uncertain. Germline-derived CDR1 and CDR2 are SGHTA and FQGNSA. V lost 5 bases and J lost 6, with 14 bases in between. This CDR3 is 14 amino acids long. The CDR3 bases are TGTGCCAGCAGCCCCGAGGCCGGTCCCAATGAGCAGTTCTTC. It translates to CASSPEAGPNEQFF.